The 8 T cell receptor beta chains below all came from one sample that was sequenced in a study of blood T cell repertoires in COVID-19. Assay: immunoSEQ multiplex PCR; the TCRdb copy retains only in-frame clones and omits some. The sample lists tens of thousands of clones; around 80% were seen once. The sequencing sample was made of PBMCs or T cells enriched from blood (not recorded which). The receptors were gathered from a woman aged 40 to 50 with acute COVID-19.

The rearrangement uses TRBV7-9 and TRBJ2-1; D unclear. The germline CDR1 and CDR2 sequences are SEHNR and FQNEAQ (reference sequence). Trimming shortened V by 5 bases and J by 9 bases, and 14 bases separated the two germline ends. The CDR3 length is 13 residues. The chain's CDR3 is CASSPPQRVEQFF. CDR3 sequence (DNA): TGTGCCAGCAGCCCACCCCAACGGGTTGAGCAGTTCTTC.

The V gene is TRBV28, the J gene TRBJ1-5; D possibly corresponds to TRBD1 (5 bases). The CDR3 is 14 amino acids. The germline CDR1 and CDR2 sequences are MDHEN and SYDVKM. Between the trimmed V and J ends, which lost 2 bases and 7 bases, there was a span of 12 bases. Here the CDR3 reads CASSLGTGKQPQHF. CDR3 nucleotides: TGTGCCAGCAGTTTAGGTACAGGTAAACAGCCCCAGCATTTT. Complete variable domain (other parts from reference TRBV28 and TRBJ1-5): DVKVTQSSRYLVKRTGEKVFLECVQDMDHENMFWYRQDPGLGLRLIYFSYDVKMKEKGDIPEGYSVSREKKERFSLILESASTNQTSMYLCASSLGTGKQPQHFGDGTRLSIL.

The chain carries TRBV27 and TRBJ2-2; 8 nucleotides match TRBD2. The germline V gene encodes CDR1 MNHEY and CDR2 SMNVEV (reference sequence). This CDR3 is 17 amino acids long. The junction had 7 bases not matched to a gene; V was cut back by 2 bases and J by 2 bases. CDR3 region: CASSLDGGATNTGELFF. CDR3 nucleotides: TGTGCCAGCAGTTTAGACGGGGGGGCGACCAACACCGGGGAGCTGTTTTTT.

V usage is TRBV7-9 and J usage is TRBJ2-7; possibly TRBD2 for D (5 bases). Germline CDR1 SEHNR, CDR2 FQNEAQ (reference sequence). The CDR3 has 13 amino acids. V lost 5 bases and J lost 3, with 11 bases in between. CDR3 protein: CASSTSRVYEQYF. The CDR3 bases are TGTGCCAGCAGCACATCGCGGGTCTACGAGCAGTACTTC.

The chain is built from TRBV10-2 and TRBJ2-7, with a tentative D call TRBD1 (7 bases). Germline V gives CDR1 WSHSY, CDR2 SAAADI. The CDR3 is 15 residues long. Trimming pared 4 bases from V and 6 bases from J, leaving 19 bases between. This CDR3 reads CASSAAGGPFSEQYV. CDR3 in DNA: TGCGCCAGCAGTGCGGCAGGGGGGCCCTTTAGCGAGCAGTACGTC.

The rearrangement links TRBV7-9 to TRBJ1-6; weak D call: TRBD1 (6 bases). The CDR3 is made up of 15 amino acids. In germline, CDR1 is SEHNR, CDR2 FQNEAQ (reference sequence). Trimming shortened V by 5 bases and J by 4 bases, and 12 bases separated the two germline ends. Written as DNA, the CDR3 is TGTGCCAGCAGCCCGACAGGCATTTATAATTCACCCCTCCACTTT. Its protein product is CASSPTGIYNSPLHF. The whole variable domain, filled in from reference TRBV7-9 and TRBJ1-6, reads DTGVSQNPRHKITKRGQNVTFRCDPISEHNRLYWYRQTLGQGPEFLTYFQNEAQLEKSRLLSDRFSAERPKGSFSTLEIQRTEQGDSAMYLCASSPTGIYNSPLHFGNGTRLTVT.

This clone was recorded once. The chain employs TRBV7-9 and TRBJ2-1; D remains ambiguous. Deletions cut 5 bases from V and 7 bases from J, with 12 bases between. Germline loops: CDR1 SEHNR, CDR2 FQNEAQ (reference sequence). This CDR3 has 13 residues. CDR3 bases: TGTGCCAGCAGCCAATTTATCCTAAATGAGCAGTTCTTC. It yields the protein CASSQFILNEQFF.

J is TRBJ1-2 and V is TRBV24-1; TRBD1 aligns across 7 bases. Trimming removed 5 bases from V and 4 bases from J; junction bases left unmatched: 3. Germline values: CDR1 KGHDR, CDR2 SFDVKD. The CDR3 is made up of 13 amino acids. The CDR3 coding sequence is TGTGCCACCAGTGTGACAGGGCCCTATGGCTACACCTTC. This gives the protein CATSVTGPYGYTF.